One sample yielded the 25 T cell receptor beta chains listed below, sequenced in a study of blood T cell repertoires in COVID-19. Libraries were prepared by immunoSEQ multiplex PCR; TCRdb keeps only in-frame clonotypes and omits some of them. The data hold some 190,000 clones, with 75% to 90% observed a single time. The sample was peripheral blood. These receptors were obtained from a man aged 60 to 75 with acute or convalescent COVID-19.

The chain uses TRBV7-2 and TRBJ1-1; D remains ambiguous. The germline V gene has CDR1 SGHTA and CDR2 FQGNSA. CDR3 length: 12 residues. Between the trimmed V and J ends, which lost 1 base and 9 bases, there was a span of 9 bases. This CDR3 reads CASSLGGYQAFF. The DNA of the CDR3 is TGTGCCAGCAGCTTAGGAGGCTACCAAGCTTTCTTT.

The rearrangement joins TRBV7-2 to TRBJ2-2; maybe TRBD1 (7 bases). V gave up 4 bases and J gave up 7 bases, with 13 bases separating them. Germline CDR1 is SGHTA and CDR2 is FQGNSA. This CDR3 comprises 14 residues. The CDR3 is CASSWNRGLGELFF. CDR3 DNA: TGTGCCAGCAGCTGGAACAGGGGACTCGGGGAGCTGTTTTTT.

V is TRBV4-1 and J is TRBJ1-5; TRBD1 is a possible D gene (5 bases). CDR3 length: 16 amino acids. Germline V gene lookup returns CDR1 MGHRA and CDR2 YSYEKL. Trimming pared 0 bases from V and 2 bases from J, leaving 11 bases between. The CDR3 DNA follows: TGCGCCAGCAGCCAAGAAGGATCAGGGCGCAATCAGCCCCAGCATTTT. Amino acid sequence: CASSQEGSGRNQPQHF.

The chain couples TRBV5-4 to TRBJ1-1; D not resolved. V dropped 4 bases and J dropped 10 bases, with 11 bases sitting between them. The CDR3 loop spans 11 amino acids. Germline V lookup: CDR1 SGHNT, CDR2 YYREEE (reference sequence). The CDR3: CASSPKYRAFF. CDR3 in DNA: TGTGCCAGCAGCCCAAAATATAGAGCTTTCTTT. The full variable domain, with the rest looked up from reference TRBV5-4 and TRBJ1-1, is ETGVTQSPTHLIKTRGQQVTLRCSSQSGHNTVSWYQQALGQGPQFIFQYYREEENGRGNFPPRFSGLQFPNYSSELNVNALELDDSALYLCASSPKYRAFFGQGTRLTVV.

J is TRBJ2-5 and V is TRBV20-1; 7 bases match TRBD1. Per the germline V gene, CDR1 is DFQATT and CDR2 is SNEGSKA (reference sequence). V gave up 3 bases and J gave up 5 bases; unmatched junction bases: 6. This CDR3 region has 13 residues. The CDR3 nucleotides are TGCAGTGCTAGTGAGGGGGCGATGGAGACCCAGTACTTC. Amino acid sequence: CSASEGAMETQYF.

The table lists this clone with a few counts. This chain uses TRBV18 with TRBJ1-6, with a weak D call TRBD1 (6 bases). The CDR3 runs 19 residues. Germline V lookup: CDR1 KGHSH, CDR2 LQKENI. The ends were cut back, 2 bases at V and 0 bases at J, with 17 bases in the middle. Written as DNA, the CDR3 is TGTGCCAGCTCACCATCGGAAAGGACAGTTTTCTCCTATAATTCACCCCTCCACTTT. Encoded protein: CASSPSERTVFSYNSPLHF.

The J gene is TRBJ1-2, the V gene TRBV3-1 (or the pseudogene TRBV3-2), with D tentatively TRBD1 (5 bases). The V end lost 2 bases, the J end lost 7 bases, and 17 bases lay between the germline ends. The CDR3 contains 15 residues. CDR1 LGHDT and CDR2 YNNKEL come from the germline V gene (reference sequence). CDR3 sequence (DNA): TGTGCCAGCAGCCAATTTGTGGCGGCAGGGTCTGGCTACACCTTC. Translating it yields CASSQFVAAGSGYTF.

The chain uses TRBV10-3 and TRBJ1-1, with 9 bases that match TRBD1. J lost 5 bases, V lost 11 bases, and 12 bases had no gene match. CDR3 length: 14 residues. The germline CDR1 and CDR2 sequences are ENHRY and SYGVKD. DNA of the CDR3: TGTGCCTCCTCGAGACAGGGGGATCGGACTGAAGCTTTCTTT. Translated, it gives CASSRQGDRTEAFF.

This clone was detected only once. The V gene is TRBV28, the J gene TRBJ1-5; the match to TRBD1 covers 12 bases. With V trimmed by 3 bases and J by 2 bases, 2 bases remained unmatched. The CDR3 has 16 amino acids. Germline assignment: CDR1 MDHEN and CDR2 SYDVKM. CDR3 amino acids: CASSLGTGGGNQPQHF. The CDR3 DNA reads TGTGCCAGCAGTTTGGGGACAGGGGGCGGCAATCAGCCCCAGCATTTT. Complete variable domain (other parts from reference TRBV28 and TRBJ1-5): DVKVTQSSRYLVKRTGEKVFLECVQDMDHENMFWYRQDPGLGLRLIYFSYDVKMKEKGDIPEGYSVSREKKERFSLILESASTNQTSMYLCASSLGTGGGNQPQHFGDGTRLSIL.

The gene calls are TRBV7-3 and TRBJ2-7; 9 bases are a match to TRBD1. Germline V lookup: CDR1 SGHTA, CDR2 FQGTGA. CDR3 length equals 15 residues. V dropped 2 bases and J dropped 5; count of bases not matched to a gene: 7. CDR3 amino acids: CASSLGTGYANEQYF. CDR3 DNA: TGTGCCAGCAGCTTAGGGACAGGGTATGCAAACGAGCAGTACTTC.

This clone was counted once. The DNA of the CDR3 is TGTGCCAGCAGCAACCCCGACAGGTACGCGAACACCGGGGAGCTGTTTTTT. Translating it yields CASSNPDRYANTGELFF. The rearrangement joins TRBV21-1 to TRBJ2-2; the table's D call of TRBD1 was not tested on the DNA. TRBV21-1 is described as a pseudogene. The CDR3 sequence is 17 residues long.

This chain links TRBV12-2 with TRBJ2-6; the listed D gene, TRBD1, was not tested against the DNA. TRBV12-2 is classified as a pseudogene. This CDR3 is 16 amino acids long. The CDR3 sequence is CASRLGQGPGANVLTF. CDR3 nucleotides: TGTGCAAGTCGCTTGGGACAGGGTCCTGGGGCCAACGTCCTGACTTTC.

The V gene is TRBV19, the J gene TRBJ2-3, with D tentatively TRBD2 (6 bases). Germline assignment: CDR1 LNHDA and CDR2 SQIVND (reference sequence). Trimming left V 3 bases short and J 4 bases short, with 14 bases between. The CDR3 is made up of 15 amino acids. CDR3 protein: CASSIGAGYSDTQYF. CDR3 DNA sequence: TGTGCCAGTAGTATTGGGGCGGGGTATTCAGATACGCAGTATTTT.

V usage is TRBV4-2 and J usage is TRBJ1-5; D ambiguous. This CDR3 spans 14 amino acids. Germline assignment: CDR1 LGHNA and CDR2 YNFKEQ. The ends were cut back, 2 bases at V and 2 bases at J, with 7 bases in the middle. In DNA form, the CDR3 reads TGTGCCAGCAGCCAAACGCAGGGCAATCAGCCCCAGCATTTT. This codes for CASSQTQGNQPQHF.

This chain uses TRBV11-2 with TRBJ2-5; TRBD2 aligns across 14 bases. V trimming: 5 bases; J trimming: 4 bases; junction bases outside the gene matches: 12. Germline CDR1 is SGHAT and CDR2 is FQNNGV. CDR3 length equals 18 residues. The chain's CDR3 is CASSLGLAGGVGRETQYF. The CDR3 coding sequence is TGTGCCAGCAGCCTAGGACTAGCGGGAGGAGTGGGGAGAGAGACCCAGTACTTC.

J is TRBJ1-4 and V is TRBV3-1 (or the pseudogene TRBV3-2); TRBD1 matches at 7 bases. J lost 6 bases, V lost 8 bases, and 6 bases had no gene match. The CDR3 is made up of 13 amino acids. Germline loops: CDR1 LGHDT, CDR2 YNNKEL (reference sequence). The CDR3 DNA sequence: TGTGCCAGCCGGGACAGCTCAGATGAAAAACTGTTTTTT. Protein: CASRDSSDEKLFF.

This clone was picked up a small number of times. Other DNA sequences in the same sample also yield this CDR3. J is TRBJ1-5 and V is TRBV15; tentative D call: TRBD1 (5 bases). The CDR3 is 12 residues long. Germline V lookup: CDR1 LNHNV, CDR2 YYDKDF (reference sequence). V was pared by 6 bases and J by 3 bases, with 6 bases between. The CDR3 nucleotides are TGTGCCACCAGACAGGACAATCAGCCCCAGCATTTT. It translates to CATRQDNQPQHF.

This clone was recorded once. The chain is built from TRBV21-1 and TRBJ2-3; no DNA check was done on the table's D call, TRBD1. TRBV21-1 is annotated as a pseudogene. The length of the CDR3 is 17 residues. As DNA, the CDR3 is TGTGCCAGCAGCAGGACCGGGGACAGGGTAAGAACAGATACGCAGTATTTT. It encodes CASSRTGDRVRTDTQYF.

The chain uses TRBV7-9 and TRBJ1-2; the D gene is possibly TRBD1 (5 bases). The CDR3 is made up of 12 amino acids. V dropped 1 base and J dropped 10 bases, with 10 bases sitting between them. Germline V gene sequence: CDR1 SEHNR, CDR2 FQNEAQ (reference sequence). The CDR3 DNA is TGTGCCAGCAGCTTAGAGGCCAGGGCCTACACCTTC. Translating gives CASSLEARAYTF. Full variable domain (missing parts from reference TRBV7-9 and TRBJ1-2): DTGVSQNPRHKITKRGQNVTFRCDPISEHNRLYWYRQTLGQGPEFLTYFQNEAQLEKSRLLSDRFSAERPKGSFSTLEIQRTEQGDSAMYLCASSLEARAYTFGSGTRLTVV.

V usage is TRBV3-1 (or the pseudogene TRBV3-2) and J usage is TRBJ1-3; no firm D call. The germline V and J ends were trimmed by 4 bases and 0 bases, with 10 bases remaining between them. Germline CDR1 is LGHDT and CDR2 is YNNKEL (reference sequence). The CDR3 covers 15 residues. This CDR3 is CASSRDTLSGNTIYF. The CDR3 DNA follows: TGTGCCAGCAGCCGTGACACCCTCTCTGGAAACACCATATATTTT.

This clone was recorded only once. V is TRBV5-4 and J is TRBJ1-4, with D possibly TRBD1 on 5 matching bases. This CDR3 region has 13 residues. V lost 0 bases to trimming and J lost 7 bases, with 7 bases between them. The germline V gene has CDR1 SGHNT and CDR2 YYREEE (reference sequence). The chain's CDR3 is CASSLEGREKLFF. CDR3 coding DNA: TGTGCCAGCAGCTTGGAGGGGCGTGAAAAACTGTTTTTT.

This rearrangement joins TRBV5-1 to TRBJ2-3, with 10 bases matching TRBD1. V gave up 4 bases and J gave up 4 bases; unmatched junction bases: 6. CDR1 and CDR2 (germline): SGHRS, YFSETQ. This CDR3 has 15 amino acids. CDR3 region: CASSAGQGSPDTQYF. The CDR3 coding sequence is TGCGCCAGCAGCGCGGGACAGGGGAGCCCAGATACGCAGTATTTT.

V gene TRBV9 combines with J gene TRBJ2-7; no reliable D call. The CDR3 has 13 residues. The germline V gene encodes CDR1 SGDLS and CDR2 YYNGEE. Trimming pared 0 bases from V and 3 bases from J, leaving 7 bases between. CDR3: CASSVDGIYEQYF. For the CDR3, the DNA is TGTGCCAGCAGCGTAGACGGTATCTACGAGCAGTACTTC.

V gene TRBV6-5 combines with J gene TRBJ1-2, with 11 bases lining up with TRBD1. Germline V lookup: CDR1 MNHEY, CDR2 SVGAGI. The CDR3 sequence is 16 residues long. The V segment lost 4 bases and the J segment 3 bases; nucleotides outside the gene matches: 7. The CDR3 region is CASSSPRTGGDYGYTF. The DNA for the CDR3 is TGTGCCAGCAGTTCACCCCGGACAGGGGGCGACTATGGCTACACCTTC.

The chain combines TRBV5-1 with TRBJ2-1; 12 bases map to TRBD1. In germline, CDR1 is SGHRS, CDR2 YFSETQ. V dropped 0 bases and J dropped 7; count of bases not matched to a gene: 5. The CDR3 contains 16 residues. CDR3 nucleotides: TGCGCCAGCAGCTTGGAGGGACAGGGGGCCGGGAATGAGCAGTTCTTC. Encoded protein: CASSLEGQGAGNEQFF.